The 10 T cell receptor beta chains in this list originate from one sample, sequenced in a study of tumor-infiltrating lymphocytes in primary liver carcinoma. Between about 18 and 33 mg of unsorted bulk tissue served as the source from which RNA and DNA were co-extracted. A primer matching the constant region was used to make TCR beta cDNA from approximately 0.45 ug of total RNA. Three nested multiplex PCR rounds, a slightly modified ARM-PCR method, built the TCR beta libraries. Investigators reported that the first two PCR rounds, at 10 to 11 cycles each, used TRBV1-TRBV30 forward primers with a C-beta reverse primer. TCRdb used MiXCR to reprocess the multiplex PCR reads, holding one entry per CDR3 protein. The sample has tens of thousands of distinct CDR3 sequences, over 65% seen once. Sequencing was carried out using liver tumor tissue from sampling region 4. The subset: tumor region T4, right-lateral pole. These receptors were obtained from a man aged 40-50 years with primary liver carcinoma and hepatitis B virus infection.

The table lists this clonotype with a count of one. One end of the junction varies from germline; a read error may be responsible. V is TRBV18 and J is TRBJ1-5; TRBD1 agrees at 9 bases. The CDR3 sequence is 18 residues long. Germline assignment: CDR1 KGHSH and CDR2 LQKENI. The CDR3 is CASSITGTGSVANQPQRF. CDR3 coding DNA: TGTGCCAGCTCAATTACCGGGACAGGGAGTGTGGCCAATCAGCCCCAGCGTTTT.

As for this clonotype: A much larger clone sits a single nucleotide away, making a read error possible. The CDR3 carries no conserved terminal phenylalanine or tryptophan, so it likely arises from a read error. The chain carries TRBV24-1 and TRBJ2-1; the match to TRBD2 covers 12 bases. The CDR3 covers 17 residues. The germline V gene has CDR1 KGHDR and CDR2 SFDVKD. The CDR3 here is CAASDLRSSGRANEQFL. CDR3 nucleotide sequence: TGTGCCGCCAGTGATTTGCGTTCTAGCGGGAGGGCCAATGAGCAGTTCCTC.

With respect to this clonotype: The final CDR3 position lacks the conserved phenylalanine or tryptophan, pointing to a likely read error. No DNA is shown, since the ends of the CDR3 on it are uncertain; the CDR3 is the one TCRdb lists. This chain connects TRBV5-1 to TRBJ2-1; whether TRBD2, the table's D call, matches the DNA was not checked. From its first to its last residue, the CDR3 has 14 amino acids. From germline, CDR1 is SGHRS and CDR2 YFSETQ. The CDR3 protein is CASSLLAGGYEQFI.

This clonotype is medium-sized in the sample. The chain carries TRBV12-3 or TRBV12-4 and TRBJ1-1, with unresolved D. The CDR3 has 13 amino acids. V lost 8 bases and J lost 0, with 10 bases in between. CDR3 protein: CASRAAMNTEAFF. The CDR3 DNA is TGTGCCAGCCGGGCGGCGATGAACACTGAAGCTTTCTTT.

This clonotype was seen just once. At one boundary the junction diverges from the germline segment, which might be a read error. The chain combines TRBV29-1 with TRBJ2-5; 11 positions agree with TRBD1. The germline V gene encodes CDR1 SQVTM and CDR2 ANQGSEA. CDR3 size: 15 residues. The CDR3, as DNA: TGCAGCGTTGAAGCGGACAGGGGGCGGGCAGGGACCCAGTGCTTC. It translates to CSVEADRGRAGTQCF. Together with reference TRBV29-1 and TRBJ2-5, the CDR3 gives the full variable domain: SAVISQKPSRDICQRGTSLTIQCQVDSQVTMMFWYRQQPGQSLTLIATANQGSEATYESGFVIDKFPISRPNLTFSTLTVSNMSPEDSSIYLCSVEADRGRAGTQCFGPGTRLLVL.

Concerning this clonotype itself: The CDR3 end shows no conserved phenylalanine or tryptophan, and so a read error is likely. The chain is built from TRBV11-3 and TRBJ2-1; no definite D call. Germline V gene sequence: CDR1 SGHNT, CDR2 YENEEA. The ends were cut back, 1 base at V and 8 bases at J, with 12 bases in the middle. The CDR3 covers 14 residues. This CDR3 is CASSLGVSNDEQFL. CDR3 DNA sequence: TGTGCCAGCAGCTTAGGCGTTTCGAACGATGAGCAGTTCCTC.

As to this clonotype: No conserved phenylalanine or tryptophan ends this CDR3, so it is likely a read error. Because the CDR3's place on the DNA is in doubt, the DNA is left out and the CDR3 is given as listed by TCRdb. V is TRBV5-1 and J is TRBJ2-1; the listed D gene, TRBD2, was not tested against the DNA. The CDR3 is 12 amino acids long, termini counted. Germline CDR1 and CDR2: SGHRS and YFSETQ. CDR3 sequence reads: CASSLYSGEHFS.

On this clonotype itself: Being one base from a much bigger clone, this may be a read error. Since the CDR3 does not end with the conserved phenylalanine or tryptophan, this likely comes from a read error. The V and J genes are TRBV4-2 and TRBJ1-4; D gene ambiguous. Trimming removed 3 bases from V and 7 bases from J, with 9 bases in between. The CDR3 spans 13 residues. In germline, CDR1 is LGHNA, CDR2 YNFKEQ. The CDR3 loop is CASSQTHREKLFL. CDR3 DNA: TGTGCCAGCAGCCAGACCCATCGTGAAAAACTGTTTCTT.

This chain uses TRBV19 with TRBJ1-5, with D possibly TRBD1 on 6 matching bases. The CDR3 is 15 residues long. CDR1 is LNHDA and CDR2 is SQIVND in the germline V gene (reference sequence). The V and J ends lost 10 bases and 0 bases respectively, with 16 bases between them. The CDR3 DNA follows: TGTGCCACTAGCATGGGGACAATTAGCAATCAGCCCCAGCATTTT. It codes for CATSMGTISNQPQHF.

This clonotype was recorded many times. Just one base apart from a much larger clone, this may be a read error. CDR3 sequence (DNA): TGTGCCAGTCAGGGGGCCACTTTGAATGAAGCTTTCTTT. Its protein is CASQGATLNEAFF. This rearrangement joins TRBV19 to TRBJ1-1, with 8 bases lining up with TRBD1. V dropped 8 bases and J dropped 7; count of bases not matched to a gene: 9. The CDR3 has 13 amino acids. From germline, CDR1 is LNHDA and CDR2 SQIVND (reference sequence).